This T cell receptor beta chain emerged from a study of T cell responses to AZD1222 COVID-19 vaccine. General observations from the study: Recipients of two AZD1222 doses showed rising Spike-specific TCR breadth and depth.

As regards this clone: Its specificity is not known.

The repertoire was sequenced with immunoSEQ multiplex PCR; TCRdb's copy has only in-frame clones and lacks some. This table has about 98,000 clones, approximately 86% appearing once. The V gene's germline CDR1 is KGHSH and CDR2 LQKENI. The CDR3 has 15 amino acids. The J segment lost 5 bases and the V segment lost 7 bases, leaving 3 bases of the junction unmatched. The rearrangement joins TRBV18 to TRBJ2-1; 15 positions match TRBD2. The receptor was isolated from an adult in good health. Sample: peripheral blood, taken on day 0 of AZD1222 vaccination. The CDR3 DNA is TGTGCCAGCTTGGGACTAGCGGGAGGAGACAATGAGCAGTTCTTC. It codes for CASLGLAGGDNEQFF.